Sequencing of this T cell receptor beta chain was carried out in a study of blood T cells in healthy people across ages. Study-level results: Per-million-T-cell TCR beta diversity fell roughly linearly with age. The study found more naive CD4+ cells and higher diversity in long-lived than aged donors.

A few counts support this clonotype. Its specificity is not known. CDR3 length equals 12 residues. In germline, CDR1 is SGHTA, CDR2 FQGNSA. V dropped 0 bases and J dropped 7 bases, with 6 bases sitting between them. The donors, all healthy, were Caucasians living in Russia, aged roughly 6 to 95. The use of a sample-barcoded 5' primer and a J-beta primer mix characterized a second PCR of 7 to 11 cycles. Every sample gave at least 2.5 million paired-end reads containing CDR3. A single record per CDR3 protein comes from TCRdb applying MiXCR to the 5' RACE reads. Altogether about 1.1 million distinct CDR3 sequences are present, under 40% being singletons, with the ten largest covering less than 15%.

The sequencing sample was made of blood. The source is a man younger than 30 in good health. The V gene is TRBV7-2, the J gene TRBJ1-1; D remains unclear. CDR3 amino acids: CASSLARLEAFF. DNA of the CDR3: TGTGCCAGCAGCTTAGCCCGTCTTGAAGCTTTCTTT.